This entry lists 9 T cell receptor beta chains sequenced from one sample in a study. TCRdb itself ran the 5' RACE reads through MiXCR, one entry per CDR3 protein. The sample carries 10,000 to 15,000 distinct CDR3 sequences, around a quarter recorded once. Sequenced sample: naive CD4+ T cells sorted from blood. The subset denotes: naive CD4+ T cells, CD4+CD45RA+CD25-. The receptors shown here come from a female donor with breast cancer.

Notes on this clonotype: A read error may be the cause here, since a much bigger clone is one base away. The chain combines TRBV12-3 or TRBV12-4 with TRBJ1-5, with 8 bases identical to TRBD1. The CDR3 has 15 amino acids. Trimming at V came to 8 bases and at J to 5 bases, leaving 11 bases not matched to a gene. The CDR3 DNA follows: TGTGCCAGCTGTCCCGGACAGGGCCCTTATCAGCCCCAGCATTTT. Translated, it gives CASCPGQGPYQPQHF.

This clonotype was counted many times. The chain has TRBV6-5 and TRBJ2-5, with 13 positions matching TRBD2. The CDR3 consists of 16 residues. Trimming took 5 bases from V and 1 from J; bases not matched to a gene: 4. Germline V lookup: CDR1 MNHEY, CDR2 SVGAGI. CDR3 DNA sequence: TGTGCCAGCAGTACTAGCGGGAGGGCCGGCCAAGAGACCCAGTACTTC. Residues: CASSTSGRAGQETQYF.

Relative to its sample, this clonotype is medium-sized. This sequence joins TRBV18 and TRBJ2-5; D unresolved. The CDR3 spans 12 residues. V lost 5 bases, J lost 0 bases, and 4 bases lay in between. Germline assignment: CDR1 KGHSH and CDR2 LQKENI. The DNA of the CDR3 is TGTGCCAGCTCAACGTACCAAGAGACCCAGTACTTC. This codes for CASSTYQETQYF.

This clonotype was seen only a few times. With a much larger clone just one base away, this may be a read error. As DNA, the CDR3 is TGTGCCAGCAGTGAATTTGGGACAGGGTTCGGCACTGAAGCTTCCTTT. Its translation is CASSEFGTGFGTEASF. The J gene is TRBJ1-1, the V gene TRBV25-1; 9 bases map to TRBD1. Per germline, CDR1 MGHDK and CDR2 SYGVNS. The length of the CDR3 is 16 residues.

This clonotype is termed medium-sized. V usage is TRBV20-1 and J usage is TRBJ2-5, with TRBD2 matching over 7 bases. With 3 bases clipped from V and 1 base from J, the junction kept 14 bases outside the gene matches. This CDR3 comprises 17 residues. Germline assignment: CDR1 DFQATT and CDR2 SNEGSKA (reference sequence). The CDR3 coding sequence is TGCAGTGCTAGCGAGGGAAGTGGGACTACCTCCCAAGAGACCCAGTACTTC. This encodes CSASEGSGTTSQETQYF.

This clonotype was recorded at least ten times. The chain uses TRBV18 and TRBJ2-1; 9 bases are a match to TRBD2. CDR3 length equals 16 residues. CDR1 is KGHSH, CDR2 LQKENI, per germline. V gave up 3 bases and J gave up 6 bases; unmatched junction bases: 9. CDR3 sequence reads: CASSPDIAGALNEQFF. The CDR3 nucleotides are TGTGCCAGCTCACCCGATATAGCGGGAGCCCTCAATGAGCAGTTCTTC.

This clonotype qualifies as medium-sized. CDR3 DNA sequence: TGCAGTGCCCCGGGACTAGCGGGAGGGAGCTCCTACAATGAGCAGTTCTTC. Translation gives CSAPGLAGGSSYNEQFF. The V call is TRBV20-1, the J call TRBJ2-1, with TRBD2 matching 16 bases. Looked up from germline, CDR1 is DFQATT and CDR2 is SNEGSKA (reference sequence). Trimming took 6 bases from V and 0 from J; bases not matched to a gene: 5. The CDR3 runs 17 residues.

The J gene is TRBJ2-3, the V gene TRBV20-1, with D possibly matching TRBD1 (6 bases). Germline lookup yields CDR1 DFQATT and CDR2 SNEGSKA (reference sequence). CDR3 length: 14 residues. Trimming pared 4 bases from V and 3 bases from J, leaving 14 bases between. The CDR3 is CSAKSQGETDTQYF. DNA of the CDR3: TGCAGTGCTAAATCACAGGGTGAAACAGATACGCAGTATTTT.

By sample share, this clonotype is medium-sized. This chain links TRBV20-1 with TRBJ2-7; the match to TRBD1 covers 7 bases. The J segment lost 4 bases and the V segment lost 0 bases, leaving 9 bases of the junction unmatched. The germline CDR1 and CDR2 sequences are DFQATT and SNEGSKA (reference sequence). This CDR3 has 15 amino acids. The CDR3 loop reads CSARDLRQGTYEQYF. In DNA, the CDR3 is TGCAGTGCTAGAGATTTGAGACAGGGTACATACGAGCAGTACTTC.